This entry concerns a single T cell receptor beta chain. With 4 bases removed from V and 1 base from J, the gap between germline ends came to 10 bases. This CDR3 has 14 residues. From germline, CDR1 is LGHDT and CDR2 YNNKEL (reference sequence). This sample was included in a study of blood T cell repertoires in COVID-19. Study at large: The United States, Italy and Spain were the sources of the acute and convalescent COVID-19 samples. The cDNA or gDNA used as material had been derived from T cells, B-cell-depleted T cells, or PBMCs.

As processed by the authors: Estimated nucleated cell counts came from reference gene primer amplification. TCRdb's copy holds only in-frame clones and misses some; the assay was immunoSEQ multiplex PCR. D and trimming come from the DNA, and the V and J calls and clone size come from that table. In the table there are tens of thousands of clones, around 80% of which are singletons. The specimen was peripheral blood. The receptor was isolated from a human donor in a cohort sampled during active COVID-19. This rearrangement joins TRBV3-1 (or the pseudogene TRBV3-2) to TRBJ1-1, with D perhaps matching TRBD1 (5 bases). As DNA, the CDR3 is TGTGCCAGCAGCCGCGGACATCAGAACACTGAAGCTTTCTTT. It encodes CASSRGHQNTEAFF.